Below, 20 T cell receptor delta chains from the same sample are listed, as sequenced in a study of gamma-delta chains in newborns, infants, children. TCRdb re-called clones from the reads via CATT. The data contain roughly 15,000 delta-chain clones, roughly 7% of them seen just once; the ten biggest clones take up about 20%. Sequenced sample: blood. These receptor sequences come from a child who was a newborn, infant or young child, either healthy, febrile or measles-vaccinated (not recorded which).

A note on this clone: With a much larger clone just one base away, this may be a read error. V usage is TRDV2 and J usage is TRDJ1; the match to TRDD3 covers 10 bases. J was trimmed by 6 bases and V by 2 bases; bases with no gene match: 5. CDR3 length: 14 amino acids. CDR1 is GEAIGNYY and CDR2 is EKD in the germline V gene. The CDR3 region has the DNA TGTGCCTGTGACATACTGGGGGATCATAATAAACTCATCTTT. It translates to CACDILGDHNKLIF.

This clone has more than one count but fewer than ten. V is TRDV2 and J is TRDJ3; 12 bases align to TRDD3. This CDR3 is 20 amino acids long. CDR1 is GEAIGNYY and CDR2 is EKD in the germline V gene. V lost 2 bases, J lost 0 bases, and 7 bases stayed unmatched. This CDR3 is CACDSTGGYWSSWDTRQMFF. CDR3 DNA: TGTGCCTGTGACAGTACTGGGGGATACTGGAGCTCCTGGGACACCCGACAGATGTTTTTC.

The chain is built from TRDV2 and TRDJ3, with 9 bases that match TRDD3. CDR3 length equals 22 residues. The junction had 15 bases not matched to a gene; V was cut back by 1 base and J by 0 bases. From germline, CDR1 is GEAIGNYY and CDR2 EKD. In DNA form, the CDR3 reads TGTGCCTGTGACACGATGGGAGTGGGGGATAAGCTGGCCTCCTGGGACACCCGACAGATGTTTTTC. Its translation is CACDTMGVGDKLASWDTRQMFF.

Relative to its sample, this clone is medium-sized. This chain uses TRDV2 with TRDJ3; TRDD3 might be the D (6 bases). CDR1 is GEAIGNYY, CDR2 EKD, per germline. Trimming shortened V by 1 base and J by 0 bases, and 12 bases separated the two germline ends. The CDR3 is 18 amino acids. The chain's CDR3 is CACDTADTPSWDTRQMFF. DNA for the CDR3: TGTGCCTGTGACACGGCGGATACTCCCTCCTGGGACACCCGACAGATGTTTTTC.

This clone is classed as medium-sized (0.01 to 0.1%). Possible read error: a much larger clone is one base away. This CDR3 is also generated by other DNA sequences in the sample. J is TRDJ3 and V is TRDV2; 8 nucleotides line up with TRDD3. Germline assignment: CDR1 GEAIGNYY and CDR2 EKD. V lost 0 bases and J lost 0; bases outside the gene matches: 3. The CDR3 extends over 18 amino acids. CDR3 sequence (DNA): TGTGCCTGTGACACCGCCGGGGGATACTCCTGGGACACCCGACAGATGTTTTTC. This translates into CACDTAGGYSWDTRQMFF.

As to this clone: The junction departs from the called germline gene at one end, perhaps through a read error. The chain recombines TRDV2 with TRDJ2; TRDD3 matches at 8 bases. The CDR3 length is 15 residues. CDR1 and CDR2 from the germline V gene are GEAIGNYY and EKD. Written as DNA, the CDR3 is TGTGCCTGTGACTTACTGGGGGCTACGACAGCACACCTCTTCTTT. Its protein is CACDLLGATTAHLFF.

Only a few counts were recorded for this clone. This chain connects TRDV2 to TRDJ3; 13 bases align to TRDD3. CDR1 and CDR2 from the germline V gene are GEAIGNYY and EKD. This CDR3 region has 22 residues. V trimming: 0 bases; J trimming: 0 bases; junction bases outside the gene matches: 10. Here the CDR3 DNA reads TGTGCCTGTGACACCTGGAGTACTGGGGGATACGCGGGCTCCTGGGACACCCGACAGATGTTTTTC. Encoded protein: CACDTWSTGGYAGSWDTRQMFF.

In the case of this clone: The database protein in TCRdb disagrees with the DNA translation at residue 9; the sequence shown here was translated from the DNA. This chain links TRDV2 with TRDJ3, with 9 bases aligning to TRDD3. Germline V lookup: CDR1 GEAIGNYY, CDR2 EKD. CDR3 size: 19 residues. V trimming: 2 bases; J trimming: 0 bases; junction bases outside the gene matches: 7. The CDR3: CACDSTGGHLSWDTRQMFF. The CDR3 DNA sequence: TGTGCCTGTGACAGTACTGGGGGACACCTCTCCTGGGACACCCGACAGATGTTTTTC.

This clone was counted a few times. Other DNA sequences in this sample translate to the same CDR3. The V gene is TRDV2, the J gene TRDJ3; 7 nucleotides align to TRDD3. Looked up from germline, CDR1 is GEAIGNYY and CDR2 is EKD. With 3 bases clipped from V and 0 bases from J, the junction kept 7 bases outside the gene matches. The CDR3 runs 18 residues. The DNA of the CDR3 is TGTGCCTGTGACCCACTGGGGAGCAGCTCCTGGGACACCCGACAGATGTTTTTC. Amino acids: CACDPLGSSSWDTRQMFF.

The sample holds a few counts of this clone. This may be a read error, as it is one base from a much larger clone. The chain employs TRDV2 and TRDJ2, with 11 nucleotides matching TRDD3. The CDR3 sequence is 16 residues long. Germline-derived CDR1 and CDR2 are GEAIGNYY and EKD. The CDR3 bases are TGTGCAGCAAGCCTTACTGGGGGATATTTGACGGCACAACTCTTCTTT. It specifies CAASLTGGYLTAQLFF.

This clone was picked up a small number of times. The chain carries TRDV2 and TRDJ3; the match to TRDD3 covers 11 bases. This CDR3 region has 17 residues. The V segment lost 4 bases and the J segment 5 bases; nucleotides outside the gene matches: 6. The germline V gene encodes CDR1 GEAIGNYY and CDR2 EKD. CDR3 amino acids: CACDVLGDKRDTRQMFF. The CDR3 DNA is TGTGCCTGTGATGTACTGGGGGATAAACGGGACACCCGACAGATGTTTTTC.

Comment on this clone: This sample includes further DNA sequences coding for the same CDR3. The chain links TRDV2 to TRDJ3; D possibly corresponds to TRDD3 (6 bases). Between the trimmed V and J ends, which lost 0 bases and 0 bases, there was a span of 14 bases. Germline loops: CDR1 GEAIGNYY, CDR2 EKD. This CDR3 is 19 amino acids long. The CDR3 nucleotides are TGTGCCTGTGACACCGTTTTGGGGGTCCACTCCTGGGACACCCGACAGATGTTTTTC. This sequence encodes CACDTVLGVHSWDTRQMFF.

The V call is TRDV2, the J call TRDJ3, with TRDD3 matching 12 bases. The CDR3 consists of 19 residues. CDR1 is GEAIGNYY and CDR2 is EKD in the germline V gene. V shed 3 bases, J shed 2 bases, and the junction held 7 bases outside the gene matches. CDR3 loop: CACDRLGDTTAWDTRQMFF. The CDR3, as DNA: TGTGCCTGTGACCGACTGGGGGATACAACGGCCTGGGACACCCGACAGATGTTTTTC.

Notes on this clone: The sample has other DNA sequences that encode this CDR3 too. The V and J genes are TRDV2 and TRDJ3; D possibly corresponds to TRDD3 (6 bases). The CDR3 is 19 amino acids. Trimming stripped 2 bases from V and 0 bases from J, with 16 bases between. In germline, CDR1 is GEAIGNYY, CDR2 EKD. CDR3 nucleotide sequence: TGTGCCTGTGACAAAGTACTGGGCGCGAGCTCCTGGGACACCCGACAGATGTTTTTC. Residues: CACDKVLGASSWDTRQMFF.

This clone was counted between two and nine times. The chain employs TRDV2 and TRDJ3; D might be TRDD3 (6 bases). The V end lost 0 bases, the J end lost 5 bases, and 19 bases lay between the germline ends. The CDR3 has 19 amino acids. CDR1 is GEAIGNYY and CDR2 is EKD in the germline V gene. CDR3 loop: CACDTVLGGAPRDTRQMFF. In DNA, the CDR3 is TGTGCCTGTGACACCGTACTGGGCGGGGCCCCCCGGGACACCCGACAGATGTTTTTC.

The chain is built from TRDV2 and TRDJ2; TRDD3 matches at 10 bases. The V and J ends lost 0 bases and 4 bases, in that order; junction bases with no gene match: 16. The length of the CDR3 is 20 residues. Germline-derived CDR1 and CDR2 are GEAIGNYY and EKD. The CDR3 DNA sequence: TGTGCCTGTGACACCGGGCTGGGGGATAAATTATCCTTACAGACAGCACAACTCTTCTTT. This gives the protein CACDTGLGDKLSLQTAQLFF.

DNA of the CDR3: TGTGCCTGCACCCCTCTCGGGGGATACCCCAACTGGGACACCCGACAGATGTTTTTC. Translation gives CACTPLGGYPNWDTRQMFF. V and J are TRDV2 and TRDJ3, with 9 bases that match TRDD3. V lost 7 bases and J lost 3; bases outside the gene matches: 15. This CDR3 comprises 19 residues. The germline CDR1 and CDR2 sequences are GEAIGNYY and EKD.

This clone is termed medium-sized. Other DNA sequences from this sample encode an identical CDR3 as well. The chain recombines TRDV2 with TRDJ3; 8 bases fit TRDD3. Germline V gene sequence: CDR1 GEAIGNYY, CDR2 EKD. V lost 2 bases to trimming and J lost 0 bases; unmatched junction nucleotides: 5. The CDR3 spans 18 residues. CDR3 sequence (DNA): TGTGCCTGTGACATACTGGGGGGCAGCTCCTGGGACACCCGACAGATGTTTTTC. Protein: CACDILGGSSWDTRQMFF.

With regard to this clone: A much larger clone differs by one base, so this may be a read error. This chain links TRDV2 with TRDJ3; TRDD3 aligns across 7 bases. The CDR3 contains 21 residues. The trim removed 3 bases at V and 1 base at J, leaving 17 bases unmatched. Germline CDR1 reads GEAIGNYY; CDR2 reads EKD. The CDR3 DNA is TGTGCCTGTGACCCCACCACTACTGGGGATATGAATTCCTGGGACACCCGACAGATGTTTTTC. Protein product: CACDPTTTGDMNSWDTRQMFF.

This clone was observed a handful of times. The protein that TCRdb holds for this DNA derives from a much larger clone and differs from the translated DNA at residue 11, which likely indicates a read error; the protein shown here is translated from the DNA. The genes are TRDV2 and TRDJ2; 9 bases agree with TRDD3. Per germline, CDR1 GEAIGNYY and CDR2 EKD. This CDR3 has 16 residues. CDR3 in DNA: TGTGCCTGTGACATACTGGGGGAAGCTTTGGCAGCACAACTCTTCTTT. This codes for CACDILGEALAAQLFF.